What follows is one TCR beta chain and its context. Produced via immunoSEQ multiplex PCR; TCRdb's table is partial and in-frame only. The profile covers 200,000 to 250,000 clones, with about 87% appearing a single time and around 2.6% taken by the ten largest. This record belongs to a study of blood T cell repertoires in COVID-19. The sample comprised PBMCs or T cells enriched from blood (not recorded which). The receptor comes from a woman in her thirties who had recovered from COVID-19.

CDR3 nucleotide sequence: TGTGCCACCAGTGATAGCCGGAGCACTGAAGCTTTCTTT. This sequence encodes CATSDSRSTEAFF. The chain links TRBV24-1 to TRBJ1-1; D gene unclear. V was cut by 3 bases and J by 4 bases, with 8 bases left in between. This CDR3 is 13 amino acids long. CDR1 and CDR2 from the germline V gene are KGHDR and SFDVKD.